These 20 T cell receptor beta chains were sequenced from one sample in a study of Ad26.COV2.S vaccination and SARS-CoV-2 variants (dated by TCRdb to the early 2020s). The label giving this sample's treatment or condition can be read as: about 20 received Ad26.COV2.S at low or high dose, single or two shots; several received placebo; per-sample allocation not given. For vaccine and placebo recipients, repertoires were sequenced using samples collected on day 63 after the first injection. Library prep was done by the immunoSEQ multiplex PCR assay. Held by TCRdb, this immuneACCESS table contains in-frame sequences only and omits some clones. Under half of the omission traces to an unresolved V gene where checked; the cause of the rest is unknown. In this sample the table shows 300,000 to 350,000 clones, around 81% of which occur a single time. 2% to 2.5% of the sample rests with the top ten. Here the sequenced sample was peripheral blood, taken in a trial of Ad26.COV2.S vaccine versus placebo. All receptors come from a person between 18 and 65 years old who received the Ad26.COV2.S COVID-19 vaccine or a placebo.

The chain employs TRBV14 and TRBJ1-4; a possible D gene is TRBD1 (6 bases). The CDR3 totals 14 residues. Germline V CDR1 and CDR2: SGHDN, FVKESK. Trimming took 4 bases from V and 7 from J, leaving 13 bases between them. The CDR3 is CASSPRGLGEKLFF. The CDR3 DNA reads as TGTGCCAGCAGCCCTCGGGGGCTCGGTGAAAAACTGTTTTTT.

The CDR3 protein is CASSAGGEVNQPQHF. DNA for the CDR3: TGTGCCAGCAGCGCTGGGGGGGAGGTCAATCAGCCCCAGCATTTT. This sequence joins TRBV5-8 and TRBJ1-5, with D possibly being TRBD1 (5 bases). Trimming cost V 4 bases and J 3 bases, with 14 bases left between them. CDR1 is SGHTS, CDR2 YDEGEE, per germline. There are 15 residues in the CDR3.

The genes are TRBV5-4 and TRBJ1-5; TRBD1 might be the D (6 bases). V lost 1 base to trimming and J lost 5 bases, with 7 bases between them. CDR3 length equals 13 residues. Germline V CDR1 and CDR2: SGHNT, YYREEE (reference sequence). DNA for the CDR3: TGTGCCAGCAGCTTGTCAGGGGATCAGCCCCAGCATTTT. Translating it yields CASSLSGDQPQHF.

This clone was recorded only once. This chain connects TRBV4-2 to TRBJ1-4; D is perhaps TRBD1 (6 bases). The germline V gene has CDR1 LGHNA and CDR2 YNFKEQ. This CDR3 comprises 14 residues. V lost 5 bases to trimming and J lost 8 bases, with 15 bases between them. The CDR3: CASSSDRGQEKLFF. The CDR3 coding sequence is TGTGCCAGCAGCTCAGACCGGGGGCAGGAAAAACTGTTTTTT.

This clone was seen a handful of times. V and J are TRBV6-5 and TRBJ2-1; the match to TRBD2 covers 9 bases. Germline V gene data show CDR1 as MNHEY and CDR2 as SVGAGI. Germline trimming cut 5 bases from V and 10 bases from J; bases unmatched to any gene: 6. The CDR3 is made up of 13 amino acids. CDR3 loop: CASSPGTSSEQFF. The CDR3 DNA reads as TGTGCCAGCAGTCCCGGGACTAGCAGCGAGCAGTTCTTC.

V and J are TRBV4-2 and TRBJ1-3, with D uncertain. The V gene lost 0 bases and the J gene lost 4 bases, with 10 bases spanning the gap. This CDR3 has 15 residues. Germline CDR1 is LGHNA and CDR2 is YNFKEQ. Here the CDR3 reads CASSQDMTAGNTIYF. The CDR3 DNA follows: TGTGCCAGCAGCCAAGATATGACCGCCGGAAACACCATATATTTT.

The rearrangement uses TRBV5-4 and TRBJ2-1; 7 nucleotides line up with TRBD1. The CDR3 runs to 15 residues. Looked up from germline, CDR1 is SGHNT and CDR2 is YYREEE (reference sequence). J was trimmed by 2 bases and V by 4 bases; bases with no gene match: 6. The CDR3 DNA reads TGTGCCAGCAGCCCCCGGACAGGTACCTACAATGAGCAGTTCTTC. As protein: CASSPRTGTYNEQFF.

This clone came up once. This sequence joins TRBV9 and TRBJ2-1, with a possible D match to TRBD2 (6 bases). V gave up 3 bases and J gave up 5 bases, with 15 bases separating them. Looked up from germline, CDR1 is SGDLS and CDR2 is YYNGEE. The CDR3 totals 15 residues. In DNA, the CDR3 is TGTGCCAGCAGCGGCGGGACTCCACAAAACAATGAGCAGTTCTTC. Amino acid sequence: CASSGGTPQNNEQFF.

CDR3: CASSVDDLNEKLFF. The CDR3 bases are TGTGCCAGCAGCGTAGACGATTTAAATGAAAAACTGTTTTTT. The chain uses TRBV9 and TRBJ1-4; D call uncertain. Germline-derived CDR1 and CDR2 are SGDLS and YYNGEE. Trimming took 0 bases from V and 5 from J, leaving 8 bases between them. This CDR3 region has 14 residues.

As regards this clone: Within the sample, other DNA sequences also encode this same CDR3. This chain's CDR3 is CASSLNSNQPQHF. The CDR3 region has the DNA TGTGCCAGCAGTTTGAATAGCAATCAGCCCCAGCATTTT. This chain uses TRBV12-3 or TRBV12-4 with TRBJ1-5; D remains ambiguous. The CDR3 is 13 amino acids. Trimming removed 3 bases at V and 0 bases at J, with 3 bases between.

This chain joins TRBV2 and TRBJ2-7; a weak D match, TRBD1 (5 bases). The CDR3 length is 14 residues. The V gene's germline CDR1 is SNHLY and CDR2 FYNNEI. Trimming stripped 3 bases from V and 3 bases from J, with 12 bases between. The CDR3 loop is CASSETRQSYEQYF. The CDR3 DNA reads as TGTGCCAGCAGTGAGACGCGACAGAGCTACGAGCAGTACTTC.

The chain joins TRBV2 to TRBJ1-4; weak D call: TRBD1 (5 bases). This CDR3 is 13 amino acids long. V lost 7 bases and J 7 bases, leaving 13 bases between the germline ends. Germline CDR1 is SNHLY and CDR2 is FYNNEI. The CDR3 is CASNRDPREKLFF. In DNA form, the CDR3 reads TGTGCCAGCAACCGGGACCCCCGTGAAAAACTGTTTTTT.

The genes are TRBV6-6 and TRBJ1-5; no firm D call. The CDR3 runs 12 residues. Trimming took off 8 bases at V and 4 bases at J, with 9 bases between the two ends. Germline lookup yields CDR1 MNHNY and CDR2 SVGAGI (reference sequence). DNA for the CDR3: TGTGCCAGCGGAGAGGGTAATCAGCCCCAGCATTTT. Translation gives CASGEGNQPQHF.

The chain links TRBV7-3 to TRBJ2-6, with D perhaps TRBD1 (6 bases). V was shortened by 5 bases and J by 0 bases, with 11 bases between the two germline ends. The CDR3 spans 16 residues. Germline V CDR1 and CDR2: SGHTA, FQGTGA. The CDR3 is CASSPQGSSGANVLTF. The DNA for the CDR3 is TGTGCCAGCAGCCCACAGGGTAGCTCTGGGGCCAACGTCCTGACTTTC.

This sequence joins TRBV15 and TRBJ2-7, with 9 nucleotides matching TRBD1. The germline V gene encodes CDR1 LNHNV and CDR2 YYDKDF (reference sequence). Trimming cost V 3 bases and J 3 bases; bases outside gene matches: 6. The CDR3 loop spans 15 amino acids. The CDR3 DNA reads as TGTGCCACCAGCAGGGGGGACAGGGTACTCTACGAGCAGTACTTC. Its translation: CATSRGDRVLYEQYF.

This chain links TRBV28 with TRBJ2-3; D is possibly TRBD2 (5 bases). CDR3 length: 14 residues. The V end was cut by 5 bases, the J end by 2 bases, with 11 bases between. Per the germline V gene, CDR1 is MDHEN and CDR2 is SYDVKM. The chain's CDR3 is CASSKGAYTDTQYF. The CDR3 DNA sequence: TGTGCCAGCAGTAAGGGAGCGTACACAGATACGCAGTATTTT.

The chain links TRBV14 to TRBJ1-1; possibly TRBD1 for D (6 bases). From germline, CDR1 is SGHDN and CDR2 FVKESK. Trimming pared 2 bases from V and 5 bases from J, leaving 15 bases between. The CDR3 totals 15 residues. In DNA, the CDR3 is TGTGCCAGCAGCCAAAACCGGGACATGAGGACTGAAGCTTTCTTT. It translates to CASSQNRDMRTEAFF.

The rearrangement links TRBV7-8 to TRBJ1-3; D may be TRBD1 (5 bases). V was cut by 2 bases and J by 4 bases, with 12 bases left in between. The CDR3 is made up of 15 amino acids. CDR1 is SGHVS and CDR2 is FQNEAQ in the germline V gene. In nucleotides, the CDR3 is TGTGCCAGCAGCTTATACGCAGGGCGCGGAAACACCATATATTTT. Translating it yields CASSLYAGRGNTIYF.

The genes are TRBV4-2 and TRBJ2-7; TRBD2 aligns across 10 bases. Germline V CDR1 and CDR2: LGHNA, YNFKEQ. The trim removed 4 bases at V and 0 bases at J, leaving 6 bases unmatched. The CDR3 totals 16 residues. CDR3 nucleotides: TGTGCCAGCAGCCGAGGACTAGCGGAAAGCTCCTACGAGCAGTACTTC. Translation: CASSRGLAESSYEQYF.

This clone was found once. This chain links TRBV9 with TRBJ2-7; D uncertain. The ends were cut back, 0 bases at V and 2 bases at J, with 6 bases in the middle. Germline V gene lookup returns CDR1 SGDLS and CDR2 YYNGEE. This CDR3 contains 13 residues. CDR3 sequence: CASSVDTPYEQYF. In nucleotides, the CDR3 is TGTGCCAGCAGCGTAGACACCCCCTACGAGCAGTACTTC. Full variable domain (missing parts from reference TRBV9 and TRBJ2-7): DSGVTQTPKHLITATGQRVTLRCSPRSGDLSVYWYQQSLDQGLQFLIQYYNGEERAKGNILERFSAQQFPDLHSELNLSSLELGDSALYFCASSVDTPYEQYFGPGTRLTVT.